This T cell receptor (beta chain) was sequenced in a study of molecular identifiers for immune sequencing clone quantification. Study-level points and caveats: Underestimated sizes of highly expanded clones could result from identical TCR molecules that share a barcode.

The V gene's germline CDR1 is MNHEY and CDR2 SVGEGT. The CDR3 spans 15 residues. About this clonotype itself: Its specificity is unknown. Mismatch with germline at one junction end may stem from a read error.

MiXCR, applied by TCRdb to the PCR reads, yields one record per CDR3 protein. Among 79,000 or so distinct CDR3 sequences listed, about 23% were seen once. Every naive CD8 library was made from between roughly 17,000 and 1,000,000 sorted cells with 10%, 30% or 50% RNA. V usage is TRBV6-2 or TRBV6-3 and J usage is TRBJ2-3; D possibly corresponds to TRBD1 (6 bases). This TCR derives from a human donor in good health. Some libraries in this study had Jurkat cell RNA spiked in. The sample comprised naive CD8+ T cells from blood, with Jurkat cell RNA spiked in. The sample's subset: FACS-sorted CD8+CD4-CCR7+CD45RA+ naive T cells. DNA for the CDR3: TGTGCCAGCCACGACGTCAGGGGCGAGACAGATTCGCAGTATTTT. Protein: CASHDVRGETDSQYF.